This T cell receptor beta chain was recovered during a study of cytomegalovirus exposure and HLA in healthy donors. About the research overall: Unique TCRs from HLA-typed donors, 65 million to 85 million of them, were held in an early data release.

This clone was counted a few times. Its target is not known. 60 Vbeta and 13 Jbeta primers were used in PCR. TCRdb's table, derived via immunoSEQ multiplex PCR, lists solely in-frame clones and lacks some. The top ten clones hold about 1.6% of a sample with approximately 160,000 clones, roughly 82% of them seen once. Germline V gene sequence: CDR1 MGHDK, CDR2 SYGVNS. CDR3 length equals 17 residues. V lost 6 bases and J 6 bases, leaving 25 bases between the germline ends. General study findings and limits: Earlier results showed most TCR beta V segments being productive about 87% or about 30% of the time.

The specimen sequenced was PBMCs. This sequence originates from a girl between 10 and 17 years old in good health and CMV-seropositive. The chain couples TRBV25-1 to TRBJ2-3; D unclear. The CDR3 loop reads CASRQASVGIFADTQYF. CDR3 nucleotides: TGTGCCAGCAGGCAGGCGTCAGTAGGAATTTTCGCCGATACGCAGTATTTT.